This T cell receptor beta chain was sequenced in a study of graft-versus-host responses after intestinal transplantation. Whole-study context: Every recipient had anti-thymocyte globulin induction and 2 to 4 years of tacrolimus plus steroids. Study-wide points: Some patients had graft-donor T cell macrochimerism, and their allografts showed high graft-versus-host to host-versus-graft clonal ratios. Recipient marrow showed GvH clones, some seen first in ileum or blood.

A remark on this clone: As yet, its antigen is unknown.

The CDR3 is 16 amino acids. CDR1 LNHDA and CDR2 SQIVND come from the germline V gene (reference sequence). The V gene lost 6 bases and the J gene lost 0 bases, with 18 bases spanning the gap. Measured with immunoSEQ multiplex PCR; TCRdb has only the in-frame clones, and not every one. This table holds about 100,000 clones, about 88% found once. This sequence joins TRBV19 and TRBJ2-7, with a weak D call TRBD1 (7 bases). The clonotype comes from a human donor who was the organ donor for an intestinal transplant. The sequences come from unstimulated CD4+ T cells sorted from spleen or lymph node cells, collected before transplant. DNA for the CDR3: TGTGCCAGTAGCCCCGCGGGACAGTATTTCTCCTACGAGCAGTACTTC. Amino acid sequence: CASSPAGQYFSYEQYF.